This TCR beta chain was recorded in a study of shared clonotypes between healthy human individuals. Whole-study context: Per donor, CD8 memory used one plate, CD8 naive used two, CD4 memory used three and CD4 naive used three. Broader study findings: Unshared clonotypes carried lower generation probabilities than those common to all four donors. Clonotype sharing across a few donors was observed for around 4.8% of naive CD4 clonotypes. Limited genetic and exposure-history diversity came from having few donors.

CD8 cells regarded as naive lacked CD45RO, were positively chosen for CCR7, and omitted terminally differentiated effector memory CD45RA+ cells. Only in-frame clones appear in the TCRdb table, and some are missing; sequencing was by immunoSEQ multiplex PCR. Among more than 2 million clones listed, 90% to 95% were seen once. Note on this clone: The antigen remains undetermined.

CDR3 length: 16 residues. Losses at the gene ends were 0 bases for V and 5 bases for J; bases not matched to a gene: 5. Germline V CDR1 and CDR2: LGHNA, YSLEER. Sequencing used naive CD8+ T cells from PBMCs. The chain carries TRBV4-3 and TRBJ2-7; 12 bases agree with TRBD1. The TCR was taken from a man aged 18 to 29 in good health. Some clones in this sample may be carry-over from other donors' samples. As DNA, the CDR3 is TGCGCCAGCAGCCAAGATGTGGGACAGGGGGCGGACGAGCAGTACTTC. It is translated as CASSQDVGQGADEQYF.